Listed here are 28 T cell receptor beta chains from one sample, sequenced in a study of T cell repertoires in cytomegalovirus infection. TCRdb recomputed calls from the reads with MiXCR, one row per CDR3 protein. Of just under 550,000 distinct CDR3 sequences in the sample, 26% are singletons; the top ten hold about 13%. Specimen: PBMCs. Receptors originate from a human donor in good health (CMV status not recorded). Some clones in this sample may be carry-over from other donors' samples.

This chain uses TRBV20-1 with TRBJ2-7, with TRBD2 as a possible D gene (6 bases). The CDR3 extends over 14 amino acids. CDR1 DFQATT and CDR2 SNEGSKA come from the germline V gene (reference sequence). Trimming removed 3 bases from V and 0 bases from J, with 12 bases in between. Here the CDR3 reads CSASSAGNSYEQYV. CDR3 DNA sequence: TGCAGTGCTAGTTCCGCGGGGAACTCCTACGAGCAGTACGTC.

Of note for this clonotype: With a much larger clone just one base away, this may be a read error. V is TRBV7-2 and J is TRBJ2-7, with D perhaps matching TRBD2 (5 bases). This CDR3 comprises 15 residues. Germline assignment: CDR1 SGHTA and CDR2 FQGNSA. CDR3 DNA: TGTGCCAACAGCTCACATCCGGCGAGCGGCTACGAGCAGTACTTC. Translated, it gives CANSSHPASGYEQYF.

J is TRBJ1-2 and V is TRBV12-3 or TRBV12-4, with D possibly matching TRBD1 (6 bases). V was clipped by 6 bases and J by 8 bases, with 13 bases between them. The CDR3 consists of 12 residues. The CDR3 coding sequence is TGTGCCAGCAGAACAGGGAAGTCGGGCTACACCTTC. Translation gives CASRTGKSGYTF.

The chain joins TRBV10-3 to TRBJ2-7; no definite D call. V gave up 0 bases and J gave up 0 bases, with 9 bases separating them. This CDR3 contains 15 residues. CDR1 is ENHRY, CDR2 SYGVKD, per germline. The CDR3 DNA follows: TGTGCCATCAGTGAGTCGCTGGATAACTCCTACGAGCAGTACTTC. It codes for CAISESLDNSYEQYF.

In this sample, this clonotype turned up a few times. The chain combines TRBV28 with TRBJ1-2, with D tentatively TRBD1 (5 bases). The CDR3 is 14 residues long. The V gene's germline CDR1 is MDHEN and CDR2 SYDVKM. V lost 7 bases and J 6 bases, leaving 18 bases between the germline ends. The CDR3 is CASTNNGGGHGYTF. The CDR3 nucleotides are TGTGCCAGCACCAACAATGGGGGAGGCCATGGCTACACCTTC.

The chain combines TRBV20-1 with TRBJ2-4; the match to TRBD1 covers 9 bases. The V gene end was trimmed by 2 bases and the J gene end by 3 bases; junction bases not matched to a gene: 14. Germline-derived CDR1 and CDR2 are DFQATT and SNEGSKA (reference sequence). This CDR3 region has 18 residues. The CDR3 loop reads CSARSGDRAHLGKNIQYF. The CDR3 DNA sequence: TGCAGTGCTAGAAGCGGGGACAGGGCCCATCTAGGCAAAAACATTCAGTACTTC.

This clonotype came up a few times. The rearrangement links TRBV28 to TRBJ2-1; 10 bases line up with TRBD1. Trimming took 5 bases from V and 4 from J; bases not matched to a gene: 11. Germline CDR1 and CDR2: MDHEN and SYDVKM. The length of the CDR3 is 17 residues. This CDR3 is CASSRGQGKGKYNEQFF. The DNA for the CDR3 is TGTGCCAGCAGTCGGGGACAGGGGAAGGGAAAGTACAATGAGCAGTTCTTC.

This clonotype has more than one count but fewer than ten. The DNA for the CDR3 is TGTGCCAGCAGTTACGTGAATTCACCCCTCCACTTT. Its protein product is CASSYVNSPLHF. J is TRBJ1-6 and V is TRBV6-2 or TRBV6-3; D is ambiguous. The V end was cut by 2 bases, the J end by 7 bases, with 3 bases between. Germline V gives CDR1 MNHEY, CDR2 SVGEGT. The CDR3 consists of 12 residues.

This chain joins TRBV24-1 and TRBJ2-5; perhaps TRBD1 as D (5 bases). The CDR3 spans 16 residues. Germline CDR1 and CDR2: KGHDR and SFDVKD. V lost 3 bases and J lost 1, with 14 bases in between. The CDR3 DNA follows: TGTGCCACCAGTGATGGGGCAGCAAACCCCCAAGAGACCCAGTACTTC. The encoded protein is CATSDGAANPQETQYF.

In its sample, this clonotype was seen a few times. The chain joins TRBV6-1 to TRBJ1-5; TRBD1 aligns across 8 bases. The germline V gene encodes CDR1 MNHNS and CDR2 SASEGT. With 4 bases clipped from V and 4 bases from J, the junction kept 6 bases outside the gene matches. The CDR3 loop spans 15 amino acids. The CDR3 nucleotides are TGTGCCAGCAGTGTTGACAGGGGTTGGAATCAGCCCCAGCATTTT. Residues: CASSVDRGWNQPQHF.

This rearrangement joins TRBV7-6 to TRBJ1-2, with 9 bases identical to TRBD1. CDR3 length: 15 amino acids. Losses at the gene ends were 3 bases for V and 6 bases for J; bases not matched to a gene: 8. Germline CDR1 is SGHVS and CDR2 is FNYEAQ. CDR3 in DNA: TGTGCCAGCAGCTTTATGACAGGGGGAGTCGATGGCTACACCTTC. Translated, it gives CASSFMTGGVDGYTF.

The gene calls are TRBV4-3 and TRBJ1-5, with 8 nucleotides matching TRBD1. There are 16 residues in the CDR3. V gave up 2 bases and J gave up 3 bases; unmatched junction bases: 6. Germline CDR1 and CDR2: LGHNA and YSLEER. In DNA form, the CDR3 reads TGCGCCAGCAGCCAAAAGGACAGGGCCTCCAATCAGCCCCAGCATTTT. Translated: CASSQKDRASNQPQHF.

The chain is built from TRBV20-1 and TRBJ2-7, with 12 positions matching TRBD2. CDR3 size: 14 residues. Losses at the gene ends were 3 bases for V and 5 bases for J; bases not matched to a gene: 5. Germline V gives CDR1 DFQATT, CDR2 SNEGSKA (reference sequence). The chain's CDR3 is CSARRLAGVNEQYF. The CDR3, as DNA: TGCAGTGCTAGGCGACTAGCGGGAGTCAACGAGCAGTACTTC.

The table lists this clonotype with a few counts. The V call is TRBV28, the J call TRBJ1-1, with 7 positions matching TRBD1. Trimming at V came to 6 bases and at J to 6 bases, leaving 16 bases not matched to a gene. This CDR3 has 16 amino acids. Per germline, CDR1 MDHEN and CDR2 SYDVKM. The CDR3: CASSPPTPGQTSEAFF. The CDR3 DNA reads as TGTGCCAGCAGCCCACCGACTCCGGGACAGACTTCTGAAGCTTTCTTT. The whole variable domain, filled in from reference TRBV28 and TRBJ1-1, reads DVKVTQSSRYLVKRTGEKVFLECVQDMDHENMFWYRQDPGLGLRLIYFSYDVKMKEKGDIPEGYSVSREKKERFSLILESASTNQTSMYLCASSPPTPGQTSEAFFGQGTRLTVV.

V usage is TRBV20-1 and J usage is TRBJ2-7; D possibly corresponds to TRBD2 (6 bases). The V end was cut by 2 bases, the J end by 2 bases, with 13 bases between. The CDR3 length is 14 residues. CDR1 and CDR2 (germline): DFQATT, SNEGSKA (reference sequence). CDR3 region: CSARPSDSPYEQYV. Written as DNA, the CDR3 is TGCAGTGCTAGACCTAGCGATAGTCCCTACGAGCAGTACGTC.

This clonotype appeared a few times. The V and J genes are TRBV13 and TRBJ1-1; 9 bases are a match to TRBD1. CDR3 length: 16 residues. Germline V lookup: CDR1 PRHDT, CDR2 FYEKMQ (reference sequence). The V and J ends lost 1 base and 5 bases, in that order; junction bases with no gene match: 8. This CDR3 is CASSLDRGLKVTEAFF. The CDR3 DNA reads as TGTGCCAGCAGCTTAGACAGGGGGCTGAAAGTGACTGAAGCTTTCTTT.

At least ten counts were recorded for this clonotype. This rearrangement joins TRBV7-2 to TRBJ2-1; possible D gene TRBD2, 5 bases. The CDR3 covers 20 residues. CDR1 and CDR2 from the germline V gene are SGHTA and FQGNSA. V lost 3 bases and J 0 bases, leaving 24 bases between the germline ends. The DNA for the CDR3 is TGTGCCAGCAGCTTTCGGCCGGGATTGGCAAGACCAAGCTCCTACAATGAGCAGTTCTTC. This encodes CASSFRPGLARPSSYNEQFF.

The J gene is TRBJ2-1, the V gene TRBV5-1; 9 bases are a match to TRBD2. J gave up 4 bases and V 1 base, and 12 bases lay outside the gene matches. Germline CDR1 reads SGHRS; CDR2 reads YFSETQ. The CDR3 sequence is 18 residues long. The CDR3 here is CASSLNFGAGGPYNEQFF. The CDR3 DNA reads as TGCGCCAGCAGCTTGAATTTTGGGGCGGGAGGGCCTTACAATGAGCAGTTCTTC.

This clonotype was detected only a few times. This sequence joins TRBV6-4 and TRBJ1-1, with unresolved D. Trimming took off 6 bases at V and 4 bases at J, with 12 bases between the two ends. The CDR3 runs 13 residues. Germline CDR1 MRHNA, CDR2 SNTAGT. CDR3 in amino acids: CASSEGSGTEAFF. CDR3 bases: TGTGCCAGCAGCGAGGGATCAGGCACTGAAGCTTTCTTT.

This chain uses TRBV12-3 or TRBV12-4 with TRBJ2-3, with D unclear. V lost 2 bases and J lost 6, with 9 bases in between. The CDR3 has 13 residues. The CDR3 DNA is TGTGCCAGCAGTTTATTCATCCAGGATACGCAGTATTTT. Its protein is CASSLFIQDTQYF.

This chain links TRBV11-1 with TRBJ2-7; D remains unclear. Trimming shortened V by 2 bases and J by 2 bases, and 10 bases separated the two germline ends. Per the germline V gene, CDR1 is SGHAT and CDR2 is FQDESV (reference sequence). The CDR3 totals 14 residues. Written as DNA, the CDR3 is TGTGCCAGCAGCTTAAGACTTCGACCCTACGAGCAGTACTTC. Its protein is CASSLRLRPYEQYF. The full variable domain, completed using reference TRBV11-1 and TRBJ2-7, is EAEVAQSPRYKITEKSQAVAFWCDPISGHATLYWYRQILGQGPELLVQFQDESVVDDSQLPKDRFSAERLKGVDSTLKIQPAELGDSAMYLCASSLRLRPYEQYFGPGTRLTVT.

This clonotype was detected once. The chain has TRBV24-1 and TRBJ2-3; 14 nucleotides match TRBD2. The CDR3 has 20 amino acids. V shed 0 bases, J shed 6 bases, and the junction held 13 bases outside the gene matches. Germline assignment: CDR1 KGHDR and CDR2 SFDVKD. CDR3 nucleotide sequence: TGTGCCACCAGTGATTTGCGGGGAAAGACTAGCGGGAGGGGAACGGATACGCAGTATTTT. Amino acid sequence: CATSDLRGKTSGRGTDTQYF.

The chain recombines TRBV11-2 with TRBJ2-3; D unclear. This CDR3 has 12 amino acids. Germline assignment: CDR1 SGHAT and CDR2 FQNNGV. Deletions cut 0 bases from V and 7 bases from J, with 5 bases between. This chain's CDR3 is CASSLDKYTQYF. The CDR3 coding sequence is TGTGCCAGCAGCTTAGATAAATATACGCAGTATTTT.

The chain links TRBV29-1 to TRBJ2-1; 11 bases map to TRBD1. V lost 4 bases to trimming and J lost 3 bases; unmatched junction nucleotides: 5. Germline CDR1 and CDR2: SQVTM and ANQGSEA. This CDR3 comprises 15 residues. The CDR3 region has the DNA TGCAGCGTTGCAGTAGGGACAGGGGGCTACAATGAGCAGTTCTTC. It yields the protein CSVAVGTGGYNEQFF.

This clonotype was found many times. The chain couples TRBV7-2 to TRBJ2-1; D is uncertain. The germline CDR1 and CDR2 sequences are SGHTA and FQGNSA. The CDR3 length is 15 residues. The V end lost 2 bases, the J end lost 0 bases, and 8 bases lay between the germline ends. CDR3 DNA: TGTGCCAGCAGCTTAAAAGGGTCCTCCTACAATGAGCAGTTCTTC. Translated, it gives CASSLKGSSYNEQFF.

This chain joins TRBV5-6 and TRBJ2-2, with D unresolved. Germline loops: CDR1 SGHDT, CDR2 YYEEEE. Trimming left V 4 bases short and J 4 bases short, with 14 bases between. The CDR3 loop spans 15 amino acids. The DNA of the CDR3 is TGTGCCAGCAGCCCGACCACAGTGGGCACCGGGGAGCTGTTTTTT. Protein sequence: CASSPTTVGTGELFF.

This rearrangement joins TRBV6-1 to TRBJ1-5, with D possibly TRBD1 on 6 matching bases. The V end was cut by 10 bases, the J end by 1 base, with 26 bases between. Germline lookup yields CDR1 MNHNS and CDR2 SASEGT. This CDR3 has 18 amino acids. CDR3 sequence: CATCLGGGLGSSNQPQHF. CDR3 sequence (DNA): TGTGCCACGTGCCTTGGCGGGGGGCTTGGATCAAGCAATCAGCCCCAGCATTTT.

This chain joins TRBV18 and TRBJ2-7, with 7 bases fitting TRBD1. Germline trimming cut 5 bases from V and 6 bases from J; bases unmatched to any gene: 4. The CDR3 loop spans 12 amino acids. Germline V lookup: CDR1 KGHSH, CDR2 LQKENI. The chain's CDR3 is CASSNYRGEQYF. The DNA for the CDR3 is TGTGCCAGCTCAAACTACAGGGGCGAGCAGTACTTC.